Described below is a single T cell receptor beta chain sequence and its context. Its antigen is currently unknown. Time point denoted: week 35, safety follow-up. Mutant IDH1 20-mer peptide, at 300 ug, made up each vaccine dose, with topical imiquimod. The data are from a study of a mutant IDH1 vaccine in newly diagnosed glioma. About the study: Initiation of the vaccine course occurred 4-6 weeks after radiotherapy alone, or alongside temozolomide cycles.

Generated by immunoSEQ multiplex PCR, the TCRdb table keeps only in-frame clones and is missing some. The sample consists of about 32,000 clones, roughly four fifths of them appearing once. The germline V gene encodes CDR1 MNHNS and CDR2 SASEGT. This CDR3 has 15 amino acids. V shed 6 bases, J shed 5 bases, and the junction held 7 bases outside the gene matches. The clonotype comes from a woman aged 18-29 years with glioma. V and J are TRBV6-1 and TRBJ2-1; TRBD2 matches at 10 bases. This specimen was PBMCs, taken from a glioma patient whose treatment included an IDH1 peptide vaccine. The CDR3 spells CASSHIAGGNNEQFF. The DNA of the CDR3 is TGTGCCAGCAGCCATATAGCGGGGGGAAACAATGAGCAGTTCTTC.